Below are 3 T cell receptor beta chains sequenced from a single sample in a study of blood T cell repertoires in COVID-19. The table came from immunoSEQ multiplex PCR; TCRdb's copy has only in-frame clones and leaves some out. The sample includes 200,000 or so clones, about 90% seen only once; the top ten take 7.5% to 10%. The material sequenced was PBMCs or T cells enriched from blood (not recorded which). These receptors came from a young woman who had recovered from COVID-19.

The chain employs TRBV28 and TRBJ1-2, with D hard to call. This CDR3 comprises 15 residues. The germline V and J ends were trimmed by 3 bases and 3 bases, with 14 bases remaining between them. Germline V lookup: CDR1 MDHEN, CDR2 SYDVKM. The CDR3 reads CASSFGRGADYGYTF. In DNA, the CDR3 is TGTGCCAGCAGTTTTGGGCGGGGTGCAGACTATGGCTACACCTTC.

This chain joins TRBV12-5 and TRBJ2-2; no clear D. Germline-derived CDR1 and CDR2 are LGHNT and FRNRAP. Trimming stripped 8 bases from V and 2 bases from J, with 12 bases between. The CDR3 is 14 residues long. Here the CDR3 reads CASTRRLNTGELFF. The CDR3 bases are TGTGCTAGTACGCGGCGGCTAAACACCGGGGAGCTGTTTTTT.

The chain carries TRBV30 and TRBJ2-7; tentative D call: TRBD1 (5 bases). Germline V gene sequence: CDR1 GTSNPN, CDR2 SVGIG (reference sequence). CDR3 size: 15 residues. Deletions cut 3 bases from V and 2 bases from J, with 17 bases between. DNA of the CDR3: TGTGCCTGGAGACAACCAGGGATTGGAACCTACGAGCAGTACTTC. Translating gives CAWRQPGIGTYEQYF. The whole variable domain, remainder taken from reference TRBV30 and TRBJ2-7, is SQTIHQWPATLVQPVGSPLSLECTVEGTSNPNLYWYRQAAGRGLQLLFYSVGIGQISSEVPQNLSASRPQDRQFILSSKKLLLSDSGFYLCAWRQPGIGTYEQYFGPGTRLTVT.